The entry below describes one T cell receptor (beta chain). In its sample, this clone was seen a few times. Its cognate antigen has yet to be identified. One base away there is no much larger clone; base qualities are not given. This specimen belongs to a study of PD-L1 blockade in urothelial cancer (dated by TCRdb to the late 2010s). About the full investigation: Therapy was started at some point between 2012 and 2014 for all patients, and atezolizumab 1,200 mg was administered intravenously every 3 weeks. About nine tenths of the roughly 29 patients were identified as males with urothelial cancer of bladder origin, and a prior smoking history was reported by 18 of 29 patients. An ECOG performance status of 0 or 1 was recorded for the patients, and 0 to 3 prior chemotherapy regimens had been received by the patients. Blood samples were analyzed at 3 weeks after treatment start (second dose) and at 6 weeks after treatment start. Blood samples yielded a median of roughly 150,000 T cells and more than 80,000 unique TCRs, with median clonality roughly 0.085. Somatic, immune and clinical correlates of response to PD-L1 blockade with atezolizumab in urothelial cancer were the focus of an exploratory multi-omic analysis. Pretreatment tumor samples, along with matched peripheral blood serially collected before and after atezolizumab treatment, were subjected to TCR sequencing. Durable clinical benefit was defined as progression-free survival longer than 6 months, and TCR features were also tested against progression-free and overall survival. In the same patients, pretreatment tumors underwent whole exome sequencing and RNA sequencing in addition to TCR sequencing. Ten or so patients reached durable clinical benefit, while about 20 patients did not. Some 29 patients had pretreatment blood TCR-seq, roughly 24 had at least one posttreatment blood collection, and roughly 24 had tumor TCR-seq.

To estimate absolute template abundance from read counts, synthetic TCR analog templates were spiked into each PCR. The immunoSEQ assay used bias-controlled V and J gene primers to amplify TCRbeta CDR3 regions from genomic DNA. Sequencing of rearranged TCRbeta segments was done at approximately 20X coverage. The study's own analysis went as follows. Clustering was used to correct sequencing errors, and CDR3s were annotated against IMGT to assign V, D and J genes. Downstream analyses used only productive TCRbeta rearrangements and left out out-of-frame or stop-codon sequences. Clonality was computed as one minus Shannon entropy normalized by the log of the number of unique productive sequences. Fisher's exact test with Benjamini-Hochberg correction, at a threshold of adjusted p below 0.01, was used to find clones that differed between time points or between blood and tumor. TCRdb carries this immuneACCESS record with in-frame sequences only. Its versions omit some clonotypes, under half of them owing to an unresolved V gene in the studies checked, with the rest unexplained. The V and J calls and clone size are taken from that table; D and trimming were inferred from the DNA. Here the sample has around 66,000 clones; more than 80% occur a single time. Jointly, the top ten make up 1.6% of the sample.

Overall study results and their limits: Improved progression-free and overall survival was associated with having pretreatment peripheral blood TCR clonality below the median. At 3 weeks after the start of treatment, tumor-associated TCR clones in peripheral blood had expanded more in patients with durable benefit (n ≈ 22, p = 0.022). Because the sample size was small (n ≈ 27) and many exploratory analyses were performed, the results are intended to be hypothesis-generating.

The time point label corresponds to: pretreatment peripheral blood. A cohort of about 30 patients with locally advanced or metastatic urothelial carcinoma, treated at Memorial Sloan Kettering on a trial protocol, was included. Peripheral blood mononuclear cells were collected pretreatment and during treatment, with between 1 and 8 total time points per patient. The Qiagen DNeasy Blood extraction kit was used to purify genomic DNA from total PBMCs and from tumor samples. PBMCs were collected pretreatment and during treatment and were isolated and stored as previously described. The sample in question was PBMCs, obtained around atezolizumab (anti-PD-L1) treatment. The clonotype was recovered from a man aged 70-80 years with urothelial cancer.

The DNA is as follows: TGCGCCAGCAGCCCGCGGAACTCAATGGCAGGTACTAGCGGGAAGGATGAGCAGTTCTTC. It specifies CASSPRNSMAGTSGKDEQFF. Rearrangement joined TRBV4-1 to TRBJ2-1; 10 nucleotides in the junction match TRBD2. The CDR3 contains 20 residues, cysteine and phenylalanine counted. The kept DNA is CDR3 alone, 60 bases in frame from the first base. V is trimmed back by 4 bases and J by 8 bases, and the junction contains 23 bases that no gene match accounts for. Based on the germline V gene, the CDR1 and CDR2 sequences are MGHRA and YSYEKL.